These 17 T cell receptor beta chains came from one sample sequenced in a study of blood T cell repertoires in COVID-19. Here immunoSEQ multiplex PCR was the method, and the copy in TCRdb shows in-frame clones only, minus some. Among around 46,000 clones listed, approximately 85% were seen once. Sequencing was done on a sample of peripheral blood. The receptors stem from a man in his forties or fifties with acute or convalescent COVID-19.

The rearrangement joins TRBV2 to TRBJ2-5, with D tentatively TRBD2 (6 bases). CDR1 SNHLY and CDR2 FYNNEI come from the germline V gene. This CDR3 spans 15 amino acids. V gave up 4 bases and J gave up 7 bases, with 19 bases separating them. Here the CDR3 reads CASSVAGLYERTQYF. CDR3 sequence (DNA): TGTGCCAGCAGTGTCGCGGGGCTTTATGAGAGGACCCAGTACTTC.

This clone was seen only a few times. This chain connects TRBV7-2 to TRBJ1-5; TRBD1 matches 12 bases. The germline V gene encodes CDR1 SGHTA and CDR2 FQGNSA. CDR3 size: 17 residues. The junction had 14 bases not matched to a gene; V was cut back by 1 base and J by 13 bases. CDR3 loop: CASSLGGAGTGGGSQHF. The CDR3 DNA reads as TGTGCCAGCAGCTTAGGTGGGGCCGGGACAGGGGGCGGTTCTCAGCATTTT.

This chain uses TRBV2 with TRBJ1-2; 9 bases are a match to TRBD1. The CDR3 totals 15 residues. CDR1 SNHLY and CDR2 FYNNEI come from the germline V gene. V lost 6 bases to trimming and J lost 4 bases; unmatched junction nucleotides: 9. This CDR3 is CASRPGTGKIYGYTF. The DNA for the CDR3 is TGTGCCAGCAGACCCGGGACAGGGAAAATCTATGGCTACACCTTC.

This chain's CDR3 is CASSYWNRGTGYTF. The DNA of the CDR3 is TGTGCCAGCAGTTACTGGAACAGGGGGACGGGCTACACCTTC. This chain uses TRBV6-5 with TRBJ1-2; 8 nucleotides agree with TRBD1. The CDR3 sequence is 14 residues long. V lost 1 base to trimming and J lost 8 bases; unmatched junction nucleotides: 6. CDR1 is MNHEY and CDR2 is SVGAGI in the germline V gene.

The chain couples TRBV5-6 to TRBJ1-1; D not resolved. CDR3 length: 15 amino acids. Germline V gene sequence: CDR1 SGHDT, CDR2 YYEEEE. The V gene lost 1 base and the J gene lost 1 base, with 11 bases spanning the gap. DNA of the CDR3: TGTGCCAGCAGCTTGTTGGAGCTCTCGAACACTGAAGCTTTCTTT. Translating gives CASSLLELSNTEAFF.

CDR3 region: CASSVTGINTEAFF. The CDR3 DNA follows: TGTGCCAGCAGTGTGACAGGGATCAACACTGAAGCTTTCTTT. V usage is TRBV27 and J usage is TRBJ1-1, with 7 bases identical to TRBD1. The CDR3 is 14 residues long. Trimming at V came to 5 bases and at J to 2 bases, leaving 5 bases not matched to a gene. Germline CDR1 reads MNHEY; CDR2 reads SMNVEV (reference sequence).

This chain joins TRBV11-2 and TRBJ2-7; tentatively, D is TRBD1 (6 bases). The CDR3 is 15 amino acids. Germline V lookup: CDR1 SGHAT, CDR2 FQNNGV. Trimming took off 5 bases at V and 0 bases at J, with 14 bases between the two ends. For the CDR3, the DNA is TGTGCCAGCAGCCCCCGGACAGTCAGCTCCTACGAGCAGTACTTC. This translates into CASSPRTVSSYEQYF.

V and J are TRBV6-5 and TRBJ2-1; tentative D call: TRBD1 (6 bases). This CDR3 comprises 15 residues. The germline V gene has CDR1 MNHEY and CDR2 SVGAGI. Deletions cut 5 bases from V and 5 bases from J, with 16 bases between. The CDR3 DNA is TGTGCCAGCAGTCACTTCGTGTCAGGGGACAATGAGCAGTTCTTC. Translation gives CASSHFVSGDNEQFF.

The chain uses TRBV20-1 and TRBJ2-7, with 9 bases aligning to TRBD2. V gave up 3 bases and J gave up 4 bases; unmatched junction bases: 7. This CDR3 is 14 amino acids long. The germline CDR1 and CDR2 sequences are DFQATT and SNEGSKA (reference sequence). This chain's CDR3 is CSASTRGGGYEQYF. CDR3 bases: TGCAGTGCTAGTACTCGCGGGGGGGGTTACGAGCAGTACTTC.

V and J are TRBV2 and TRBJ2-2; D is uncertain. Trimming pared 4 bases from V and 3 bases from J, leaving 6 bases between. This CDR3 contains 13 residues. The V gene's germline CDR1 is SNHLY and CDR2 FYNNEI. DNA for the CDR3: TGTGCCAGCAGTGCACACGACACCGGGGAGCTGTTTTTT. This codes for CASSAHDTGELFF.

This clone was detected a few times. This sequence joins TRBV5-1 and TRBJ1-2, with 7 bases identical to TRBD1. The V gene's germline CDR1 is SGHRS and CDR2 YFSETQ. The CDR3 runs 17 residues. V shed 1 base and J 0 bases; nucleotides not matched to a gene: 9. The CDR3 DNA sequence: TGCGCCAGCAGCTTGCTAGAAGGGACAGCAGCTAACTATGGCTACACCTTC. The encoded protein is CASSLLEGTAANYGYTF.

The chain has TRBV6-6 and TRBJ1-1; 8 nucleotides line up with TRBD1. J gave up 11 bases and V 6 bases, and 11 bases lay outside the gene matches. This CDR3 comprises 13 residues. Germline V CDR1 and CDR2: MNHNY, SVGAGI (reference sequence). CDR3 nucleotide sequence: TGTGCCAGCAGACATGACAGGGGAGGGGTGGCTTTCTTT. This translates into CASRHDRGGVAFF.

V usage is TRBV30 and J usage is TRBJ1-4; D may be TRBD1 (6 bases). Trimming took 1 base from V and 0 from J, leaving 9 bases between them. CDR1 GTSNPN and CDR2 SVGIG come from the germline V gene (reference sequence). The CDR3 runs 15 residues. Here the CDR3 reads CAWSGGPTTNEKLFF. The CDR3 DNA follows: TGTGCCTGGAGTGGGGGGCCGACAACTAATGAAAAACTGTTTTTT.

The chain uses TRBV4-2 and TRBJ2-7; possible D gene TRBD2, 5 bases. The germline V gene has CDR1 LGHNA and CDR2 YNFKEQ. V was shortened by 1 base and J by 4 bases, with 11 bases between the two germline ends. The CDR3 is 14 amino acids. CDR3 loop: CASSQADYPYEQYF. Here the CDR3 DNA reads TGTGCCAGCAGCCAAGCCGACTATCCTTACGAGCAGTACTTC.

The J gene is TRBJ1-3, the V gene TRBV7-2; 7 nucleotides line up with TRBD1. After removal of 5 bases from V and 7 bases from J, the junction contained 5 bases not matched to a gene. This CDR3 spans 13 amino acids. The germline CDR1 and CDR2 sequences are SGHTA and FQGNSA. The CDR3 here is CASSTGRGNTIYF. CDR3 nucleotides: TGTGCCAGCAGCACCGGCAGGGGGAACACCATATATTTT.

This chain uses TRBV7-2 with TRBJ1-1; TRBD1 matches at 9 bases. The CDR3 has 15 amino acids. Germline V gives CDR1 SGHTA, CDR2 FQGNSA. V trimming: 3 bases; J trimming: 3 bases; junction bases outside the gene matches: 5. The chain's CDR3 is CASSFLGQGYTEAFF. The CDR3, as DNA: TGTGCCAGCAGCTTTCTGGGACAGGGTTACACTGAAGCTTTCTTT.

The J gene is TRBJ1-1, the V gene TRBV19; D gene ambiguous. Trimming left V 5 bases short and J 1 base short, with 20 bases between. The CDR3 sequence is 17 residues long. Germline assignment: CDR1 LNHDA and CDR2 SQIVND (reference sequence). The DNA of the CDR3 is TGTGCCAGTAGTCCCGAGGGTCTCAGAAAATCGAACACTGAAGCTTTCTTT. Translated: CASSPEGLRKSNTEAFF.